The 20 T cell receptor beta chains given below trace back to one sample, sequenced in a study of blood T cell repertoires in COVID-19. Produced via immunoSEQ multiplex PCR; TCRdb's table is partial and in-frame only. The data show about 160,000 clones, roughly 81% seen once. The sample was peripheral blood. These receptors originate from a woman aged 55-69 years with COVID-19, enrolled during active disease.

The chain is built from TRBV24-1 and TRBJ2-5, with D possibly matching TRBD1 (5 bases). This CDR3 spans 15 amino acids. Trimming pared 1 base from V and 5 bases from J, leaving 13 bases between. Looked up from germline, CDR1 is KGHDR and CDR2 is SFDVKD. The CDR3 DNA follows: TGTGCCACCAGTGATTTCGGGCAGGGCAAGGAGACCCAGTACTTC. Translation gives CATSDFGQGKETQYF.

This chain uses TRBV27 with TRBJ2-4, with D possibly TRBD2 on 6 matching bases. CDR1 is MNHEY, CDR2 SMNVEV, per germline (reference sequence). The CDR3 has 15 residues. The ends were cut back, 3 bases at V and 0 bases at J, with 9 bases in the middle. CDR3 DNA: TGTGCCAGCAGTTTGGGGACTGAAGCCAAAAACATTCAGTACTTC. It codes for CASSLGTEAKNIQYF.

The chain is built from TRBV3-1 (or the pseudogene TRBV3-2) and TRBJ1-2; 8 bases are a match to TRBD1. The CDR3 totals 15 residues. Unmatched junction bases numbered 8, after V lost 4 bases and J lost 4 bases. Looked up from germline, CDR1 is LGHDT and CDR2 is YNNKEL (reference sequence). The CDR3: CASSLRDRSLYGYTF. CDR3 bases: TGTGCCAGCAGCCTCCGGGACAGGAGTCTCTATGGCTACACCTTC.

This clone is a singleton in its sample. CDR3 nucleotide sequence: TGTGCCAGCAGCAACGGACAGGGAAGGACCTATAATTCACCCCTCCACTTT. Its translation: CASSNGQGRTYNSPLHF. The chain joins TRBV5-4 to TRBJ1-6; 8 nucleotides agree with TRBD1. CDR1 and CDR2 (germline): SGHNT, YYREEE (reference sequence). The CDR3 spans 17 residues. Trimming took 4 bases from V and 2 from J; bases not matched to a gene: 8.

This rearrangement joins TRBV5-1 to TRBJ1-1; 10 nucleotides line up with TRBD1. Germline CDR1 and CDR2: SGHRS and YFSETQ. V trimming: 4 bases; J trimming: 1 base; junction bases outside the gene matches: 1. This CDR3 has 14 residues. The CDR3, as DNA: TGCGCCAGCAGCCGGACAGGGGGGAACACTGAAGCTTTCTTT. Residues: CASSRTGGNTEAFF.

This clone was counted once. V and J are TRBV19 and TRBJ2-7, with 7 bases aligning to TRBD1. J gave up 7 bases and V 5 bases, and 11 bases lay outside the gene matches. In germline, CDR1 is LNHDA, CDR2 SQIVND (reference sequence). This CDR3 spans 14 amino acids. As DNA, the CDR3 is TGTGCCAGTAGTGACCAACAGGGGATCGGAGAGCAGTACTTC. Protein: CASSDQQGIGEQYF.

The gene calls are TRBV7-2 and TRBJ2-3; no definite D call. V gave up 1 base and J gave up 0 bases, with 8 bases separating them. This CDR3 region has 15 residues. CDR1 and CDR2 from the germline V gene are SGHTA and FQGNSA. The CDR3 protein is CASSLVGHSTDTQYF. The CDR3 nucleotides are TGTGCCAGCAGCTTAGTTGGCCATAGCACAGATACGCAGTATTTT.

The chain employs TRBV7-9 and TRBJ1-2; TRBD1 might be the D (6 bases). Trimming shortened V by 2 bases and J by 1 base, and 11 bases separated the two germline ends. The CDR3 runs to 15 residues. Germline V CDR1 and CDR2: SEHNR, FQNEAQ (reference sequence). The CDR3, as DNA: TGTGCCAGCAGCTTAATTCCAGGGGTTAACTATGGCTACACCTTC. Protein: CASSLIPGVNYGYTF.

V usage is TRBV3-1 (or the pseudogene TRBV3-2) and J usage is TRBJ1-1; D might be TRBD1 (6 bases). The CDR3 consists of 13 residues. V gave up 4 bases and J gave up 7 bases, with 13 bases separating them. Germline V gene lookup returns CDR1 LGHDT and CDR2 YNNKEL (reference sequence). The CDR3 nucleotides read TGTGCCAGCAGCCGCAATACAGGGAGTGAAGCTTTCTTT. This encodes CASSRNTGSEAFF.

V is TRBV9 and J is TRBJ1-1, with TRBD1 as a possible D gene (5 bases). V gave up 4 bases and J gave up 5 bases, with 21 bases separating them. Germline CDR1 and CDR2: SGDLS and YYNGEE. The CDR3 is made up of 16 amino acids. The CDR3 DNA is TGTGCCAGCAGCCCAAGGACCAGCTGGGGGGGGACTGAAGCTTTCTTT. Its translation: CASSPRTSWGGTEAFF.

This clone is a singleton in its sample. This chain connects TRBV6-6 to TRBJ1-5; weak D call: TRBD1 (6 bases). The CDR3 is 17 residues long. Germline lookup yields CDR1 MNHNY and CDR2 SVGAGI (reference sequence). The V end was cut by 5 bases, the J end by 3 bases, with 20 bases between. The chain's CDR3 is CASSPSTLTGLNQPQHF. In DNA form, the CDR3 reads TGTGCCAGCAGTCCCAGCACCTTGACAGGTCTCAATCAGCCCCAGCATTTT.

The chain employs TRBV5-3 and TRBJ1-5, with D possibly TRBD1 on 5 matching bases. TRBV5-3 is assigned to the ORF class and has an uncertain function. Deletions cut 2 bases from V and 4 bases from J, with 22 bases between. CDR3 size: 18 residues. The CDR3 is CARSFPLGGSVGNQPQHF. CDR3 nucleotides: TGTGCCAGAAGCTTCCCTCTCGGGGGATCTGTCGGGAATCAGCCCCAGCATTTT.

The CDR3 region is CASSRQNTEAFF. Written as DNA, the CDR3 is TGTGCCAGCAGCCGACAGAACACTGAAGCTTTCTTT. The V and J genes are TRBV5-4 and TRBJ1-1; D is unclear. This CDR3 region has 12 residues. With 4 bases removed from V and 1 base from J, the gap between germline ends came to 5 bases. Germline V gene lookup returns CDR1 SGHNT and CDR2 YYREEE (reference sequence).

This chain joins TRBV7-5 and TRBJ2-7; the table's D call TRBD2 went unverified against the DNA. TRBV7-5 is listed as a pseudogene. This CDR3 has 17 residues. The CDR3 loop reads CARSSPVGSGGMYEQYV. CDR3 nucleotide sequence: TGTGCCAGAAGTTCCCCGGTTGGTAGCGGGGGTATGTACGAGCAGTACGTC.

J is TRBJ2-5 and V is TRBV6-1; D ambiguous. The germline V gene has CDR1 MNHNS and CDR2 SASEGT. V lost 1 base, J lost 5 bases, and 8 bases lay in between. The CDR3 length is 13 residues. CDR3 protein: CASSEGRMETQYF. For the CDR3, the DNA is TGTGCCAGCAGTGAAGGGCGGATGGAGACCCAGTACTTC.

The CDR3 is CASRGGQVNTEAFF. The CDR3 DNA reads TGTGCCAGCAGGGGTGGACAGGTGAACACTGAAGCTTTCTTT. The genes are TRBV7-8 and TRBJ1-1; 7 bases match TRBD1. The CDR3 loop spans 14 amino acids. The V gene end was trimmed by 6 bases and the J gene end by 0 bases; junction bases not matched to a gene: 4. The germline V gene has CDR1 SGHVS and CDR2 FQNEAQ.

This chain uses TRBV6-5 with TRBJ2-1; 11 nucleotides agree with TRBD2. V trimming: 0 bases; J trimming: 8 bases; junction bases outside the gene matches: 6. This CDR3 is 16 amino acids long. Germline V gene lookup returns CDR1 MNHEY and CDR2 SVGAGI. CDR3 bases: TGTGCCAGCAGTTACTCGACCGGGACTAGCGGTTATGAGCAGTTCTTC. Translating it yields CASSYSTGTSGYEQFF.

There are a few counts of this clone. The chain carries TRBV19 and TRBJ1-1, with no clear D. Trimming took off 8 bases at V and 0 bases at J, with 16 bases between the two ends. CDR1 is LNHDA, CDR2 SQIVND, per germline (reference sequence). The CDR3 spans 15 residues. The DNA for the CDR3 is TGTGCCAGTTTGGGTTTTGGGCAGGTGAACACTGAAGCTTTCTTT. Its protein product is CASLGFGQVNTEAFF.

This clone was seen once. This rearrangement joins TRBV20-1 to TRBJ2-7, with a tentative D call TRBD1 (6 bases). This CDR3 is built from 13 residues. The V and J ends lost 3 bases and 2 bases respectively, with 11 bases between them. CDR1 is DFQATT and CDR2 is SNEGSKA in the germline V gene (reference sequence). CDR3 nucleotides: TGCAGTGCTAGTGAACAGGGCACCTACGAGCAGTACGTC. This codes for CSASEQGTYEQYV.

The chain joins TRBV5-1 to TRBJ2-1; 11 nucleotides match TRBD1. This CDR3 contains 15 residues. Trimming at V came to 5 bases and at J to 7 bases, leaving 8 bases not matched to a gene. Per the germline V gene, CDR1 is SGHRS and CDR2 is YFSETQ. The DNA for the CDR3 is TGCGCCAGCAGGGACGGACAGGGGGCGAGTAATGAGCAGTTCTTC. Its translation is CASRDGQGASNEQFF.